Listed here are 9 T cell receptor beta chains from one sample, sequenced in a study of blood T cell repertoires in COVID-19. The table came from immunoSEQ multiplex PCR; TCRdb's copy has only in-frame clones and leaves some out. This sample yields 330,000 or so clones, of which roughly 90% are seen a single time; approximately 1% belongs to the top ten. Sample: PBMCs or T cells enriched from blood (not recorded which). The receptors were gathered from a woman aged 30 to 39 who had been exposed to COVID-19.

V gene TRBV3-1 (or the pseudogene TRBV3-2) combines with J gene TRBJ1-2; tentative D call: TRBD1 (5 bases). Germline V gene data show CDR1 as LGHDT and CDR2 as YNNKEL (reference sequence). V was cut by 1 base and J by 8 bases, with 11 bases left in between. The CDR3 sequence is 13 residues long. This CDR3 is CASSQVQGVGYTF. Here the CDR3 DNA reads TGTGCCAGCAGCCAAGTTCAAGGGGTCGGCTACACCTTC.

This sequence joins TRBV6-5 and TRBJ1-4, with D perhaps matching TRBD1 (6 bases). V lost 6 bases and J 8 bases, leaving 16 bases between the germline ends. The CDR3 covers 14 residues. CDR1 and CDR2 (germline): MNHEY, SVGAGI. The CDR3 spells CASRLGGAGEKLFF. The CDR3 DNA sequence: TGTGCCAGCAGATTGGGGGGGGCCGGGGAAAAACTGTTTTTT.

V and J are TRBV2 and TRBJ2-7; a weak D match, TRBD1 (6 bases). In germline, CDR1 is SNHLY, CDR2 FYNNEI. Trimming removed 4 bases at V and 6 bases at J, with 7 bases between. The CDR3 length is 11 residues. CDR3 protein: CASSGQVEQYF. The CDR3 region has the DNA TGTGCCAGCAGTGGACAGGTCGAGCAGTACTTC.

The chain couples TRBV5-1 to TRBJ1-5; 9 bases align to TRBD1. Trimming took 4 bases from V and 2 from J; bases not matched to a gene: 7. The germline V gene encodes CDR1 SGHRS and CDR2 YFSETQ. The CDR3 spans 16 residues. This CDR3 is CASSLTGGVGNQPQHF. CDR3 sequence (DNA): TGCGCCAGCAGCCTGACAGGGGGGGTCGGCAATCAGCCCCAGCATTTT.

The J gene is TRBJ1-2, the V gene TRBV6-5; D is unclear. V lost 4 bases and J 6 bases, leaving 15 bases between the germline ends. CDR1 and CDR2 from the germline V gene are MNHEY and SVGAGI. The CDR3 is 14 amino acids. The CDR3 coding sequence is TGTGCCAGCAGTTCACGACACCAGGTTGATGGCTACACCTTC. Translation gives CASSSRHQVDGYTF.

The genes are TRBV19 and TRBJ1-2; 10 bases line up with TRBD1. The V gene's germline CDR1 is LNHDA and CDR2 SQIVND (reference sequence). Trimming removed 6 bases from V and 4 bases from J; junction bases left unmatched: 8. This CDR3 is 15 amino acids long. The chain's CDR3 is CASSYATGGGYGYTF. The CDR3 DNA sequence: TGTGCCAGTAGCTACGCGACAGGGGGCGGCTATGGCTACACCTTC.

The chain couples TRBV29-1 to TRBJ1-2; D is undetermined. The V gene lost 4 bases and the J gene lost 0 bases, with 12 bases spanning the gap. Germline lookup yields CDR1 SQVTM and CDR2 ANQGSEA. The length of the CDR3 is 14 residues. CDR3 in amino acids: CSVGRAGPNYGYTF. CDR3 sequence (DNA): TGCAGCGTTGGTCGTGCGGGCCCTAACTATGGCTACACCTTC.

The CDR3 coding sequence is TGTGCCAGCAGCCTGAGGGGGTATAGCACAGATACGCAGTATTTT. This translates into CASSLRGYSTDTQYF. The V call is TRBV14, the J call TRBJ2-3, with D perhaps matching TRBD1 (6 bases). The length of the CDR3 is 15 residues. V was clipped by 4 bases and J by 0 bases, with 11 bases between them. The germline V gene encodes CDR1 SGHDN and CDR2 FVKESK.

V is TRBV28 and J is TRBJ2-7; TRBD1 is a possible D gene (5 bases). CDR3 length equals 15 residues. V lost 0 bases to trimming and J lost 2 bases, with 11 bases between them. Germline CDR1 is MDHEN and CDR2 is SYDVKM. The CDR3 DNA is TGTGCCAGCAGTTTATGGGGCAGGGAAACCTACGAGCAGTACTTC. This translates into CASSLWGRETYEQYF.